Listed here are 17 T cell receptor beta chains from one sample, sequenced in a study of shared clonotypes between healthy human individuals (dated by TCRdb to about 2020). The library was obtained by the immunoSEQ multiplex PCR assay. This immuneACCESS table, as held by TCRdb, lists in-frame sequences with V and J called but not all clones. Of the missing ones, under half trace to an unresolved V gene in checked studies; the others have no known cause. The sample table contains 2 million to 3 million clones; only one count was recorded for 93% of them. More than 0.35% of the sample comes from the top ten. Sequencing was done on a sample of naive CD4+ T cells from PBMCs. The cell subset or site label corresponds to: CD45RA+ positively selected. The receptor set was obtained from a young man in good health. Some clones in this sample may be carry-over from other donors' samples.

The J gene is TRBJ2-2, the V gene TRBV18; TRBD2 matches at 9 bases. The J segment lost 4 bases and the V segment lost 3 bases, leaving 6 bases of the junction unmatched. Germline V gene data show CDR1 as KGHSH and CDR2 as LQKENI. CDR3 length equals 16 residues. This CDR3 reads CASSPAGGVITGELFF. CDR3 coding DNA: TGTGCCAGCTCACCGGCGGGAGGGGTCATCACCGGGGAGCTGTTTTTT.

The genes are TRBV2 and TRBJ2-3, with D possibly matching TRBD2 (5 bases). This CDR3 has 15 amino acids. Trimming pared 6 bases from V and 0 bases from J, leaving 13 bases between. Germline V gene data show CDR1 as SNHLY and CDR2 as FYNNEI. The CDR3 DNA reads TGTGCCAGCAGAAAGGGTAGCGTCAGCACAGATACGCAGTATTTT. This gives the protein CASRKGSVSTDTQYF.

V gene TRBV5-1 combines with J gene TRBJ1-1; D unclear. This CDR3 comprises 13 residues. Trimming took 3 bases from V and 1 from J, leaving 7 bases between them. CDR1 is SGHRS and CDR2 is YFSETQ in the germline V gene. The chain's CDR3 is CASSSWGNTEAFF. CDR3 coding DNA: TGCGCCAGCAGCTCTTGGGGGAACACTGAAGCTTTCTTT.

Concerning this clone: Other DNA sequences in this specimen translate into the identical CDR3. The V gene is TRBV5-4, the J gene TRBJ1-4; D gene unclear. The germline CDR1 and CDR2 sequences are SGHNT and YYREEE (reference sequence). The V end was cut by 0 bases, the J end by 0 bases, with 6 bases between. The CDR3 runs 15 residues. This chain's CDR3 is CASSLGGTTNEKLFF. The CDR3, as DNA: TGTGCCAGCAGCTTGGGGGGTACAACTAATGAAAAACTGTTTTTT.

The chain employs TRBV5-1 and TRBJ2-5, with TRBD1 matching over 10 bases. Germline V gene sequence: CDR1 SGHRS, CDR2 YFSETQ. The length of the CDR3 is 16 residues. V lost 1 base, J lost 1 base, and 4 bases stayed unmatched. For the CDR3, the DNA is TGCGCCAGCAGCTTGAGGGGACAGGGGACCCAAGAGACCCAGTACTTC. As protein: CASSLRGQGTQETQYF.

The rearrangement links TRBV19 to TRBJ1-3; D is unresolved. This CDR3 spans 14 amino acids. The V gene's germline CDR1 is LNHDA and CDR2 SQIVND (reference sequence). The V gene lost 6 bases and the J gene lost 4 bases, with 13 bases spanning the gap. The CDR3 region is CASRGPFSGNTIYF. For the CDR3, the DNA is TGTGCCAGTAGGGGCCCGTTTTCCGGAAACACCATATATTTT.

This chain uses TRBV4-2 with TRBJ1-5; the D is unclear. The V end lost 0 bases, the J end lost 9 bases, and 15 bases lay between the germline ends. This CDR3 has 15 residues. Germline V lookup: CDR1 LGHNA, CDR2 YNFKEQ. The CDR3 protein is CASSQEGSLGPPQHF. The CDR3 DNA reads as TGTGCCAGCAGCCAAGAAGGGTCCCTTGGTCCGCCCCAGCATTTT.

The sample holds one count of this clone. V gene TRBV15 combines with J gene TRBJ2-5, with a tentative D call TRBD1 (5 bases). V was trimmed by 3 bases and J by 5 bases, leaving 10 bases between them. Germline-derived CDR1 and CDR2 are LNHNV and YYDKDF (reference sequence). The CDR3 has 13 residues. In DNA, the CDR3 is TGTGCCACCAGCAGGGGGCGCGTGGAGACCCAGTACTTC. Its translation is CATSRGRVETQYF. Full variable domain (remainder filled in from reference TRBV15 and TRBJ2-5): DAMVIQNPRYQVTQFGKPVTLSCSQTLNHNVMYWYQQKSSQAPKLLFHYYDKDFNNEADTPDNFQSRRPNTSFCFLDIRSPGLGDTAMYLCATSRGRVETQYFGPGTRLLVL.

The genes are TRBV4-3 and TRBJ2-7, with 8 bases lining up with TRBD2. This CDR3 region has 14 residues. Germline CDR1 is LGHNA and CDR2 is YSLEER. V gave up 4 bases and J gave up 3 bases; unmatched junction bases: 5. CDR3 in amino acids: CASSRGLVDYEQYF. In nucleotides, the CDR3 is TGCGCCAGCAGCCGGGGACTAGTGGACTACGAGCAGTACTTC.

V gene TRBV5-4 combines with J gene TRBJ2-3; a weak D match, TRBD2 (6 bases). Trimming pared 0 bases from V and 3 bases from J, leaving 14 bases between. This CDR3 has 16 residues. Germline lookup yields CDR1 SGHNT and CDR2 YYREEE (reference sequence). The CDR3 region has the DNA TGTGCCAGCAGCTTGGATGGGACTCCCAGTACAGATACGCAGTATTTT. Protein product: CASSLDGTPSTDTQYF.

This chain links TRBV5-1 with TRBJ1-3, with D tentatively TRBD1 (5 bases). CDR3 size: 14 residues. V was clipped by 4 bases and J by 2 bases, with 10 bases between them. Germline V gives CDR1 SGHRS, CDR2 YFSETQ. The CDR3 DNA is TGCGCCAGCAGCCCCCCGGGACCTGGAAACACCATATATTTT. Residues: CASSPPGPGNTIYF.

The V gene is TRBV28, the J gene TRBJ2-5; perhaps TRBD2 as D (7 bases). Trimming cost V 6 bases and J 7 bases, with 21 bases left between them. This CDR3 is built from 15 residues. Germline CDR1 MDHEN, CDR2 SYDVKM. CDR3 DNA sequence: TGTGCCAGCAGCCCGGGGGGCCTAGGGGGGTGGACCCAGTACTTC. Translating it yields CASSPGGLGGWTQYF.

The chain uses TRBV9 and TRBJ2-1; possibly TRBD2 for D (6 bases). Germline-derived CDR1 and CDR2 are SGDLS and YYNGEE. Trimming removed 4 bases at V and 7 bases at J, with 12 bases between. This CDR3 region has 13 residues. This CDR3 reads CASSRGLINEQFF. DNA of the CDR3: TGTGCCAGCAGCAGGGGACTTATAAATGAGCAGTTCTTC.

The rearrangement links TRBV5-1 to TRBJ1-3, with D possibly matching TRBD1 (6 bases). The V gene lost 3 bases and the J gene lost 0 bases, with 13 bases spanning the gap. The CDR3 spans 16 residues. Per germline, CDR1 SGHRS and CDR2 YFSETQ. The CDR3 region is CASSWGHENSGNTIYF. The DNA for the CDR3 is TGCGCCAGCAGCTGGGGACACGAAAACTCTGGAAACACCATATATTTT.

Points on this clone: This same CDR3 is encoded by further DNA sequences in the sample. The chain employs TRBV5-1 and TRBJ2-3, with D perhaps TRBD2 (6 bases). Trimming pared 2 bases from V and 0 bases from J, leaving 10 bases between. There are 15 residues in the CDR3. CDR1 SGHRS and CDR2 YFSETQ come from the germline V gene. This CDR3 is CASSFAGPSTDTQYF. CDR3 coding DNA: TGCGCCAGCAGCTTCGCGGGACCTAGCACAGATACGCAGTATTTT. Together with reference TRBV5-1 and TRBJ2-3, the CDR3 gives the full variable domain: KAGVTQTPRYLIKTRGQQVTLSCSPISGHRSVSWYQQTPGQGLQFLFEYFSETQRNKGNFPGRFSGRQFSNSRSEMNVSTLELGDSALYLCASSFAGPSTDTQYFGPGTRLTVL.

This rearrangement joins TRBV9 to TRBJ2-2; 10 nucleotides line up with TRBD1. The trim removed 0 bases at V and 6 bases at J, leaving 8 bases unmatched. Germline V gives CDR1 SGDLS, CDR2 YYNGEE. The CDR3 runs to 17 residues. CDR3: CASSVGWGTGAPGELFF. The CDR3 nucleotides read TGTGCCAGCAGCGTAGGTTGGGGGACAGGGGCCCCCGGGGAGCTGTTTTTT.

As to this clone: Sequence at one end of the junction differs from germline and may be a read error. The rearrangement uses TRBV25-1 and TRBJ1-2; 10 bases map to TRBD1. Germline assignment: CDR1 MGHDK and CDR2 SYGVNS. The CDR3 is made up of 14 amino acids. The CDR3 DNA is TGTGCCCGCAGTGAAGACAGGGGGCTTTTTGGCTACACCTTC. This codes for CARSEDRGLFGYTF.